What follows are 9 T cell receptor beta chains derived from one specimen sequenced in a study of T cell changes during pregnancy in multiple sclerosis. Produced via immunoSEQ multiplex PCR; TCRdb's table is partial and in-frame only. The sample carries some 100,000 clones, 90% to 95% recorded once. This sample comprised peripheral blood, obtained in the second trimester of pregnancy. The receptors were sampled from a female donor with multiple sclerosis, enrolled in a pregnancy study.

The chain recombines TRBV5-4 with TRBJ2-5, with a tentative D call TRBD1 (6 bases). TRBJ2-7 matches the DNA end more closely, so the J call is doubtful. This CDR3 is 15 amino acids long. CDR1 is SGHNT, CDR2 YYREEE, per germline (reference sequence). The CDR3 loop is CASSGGTTGTYEQYF. In DNA, the CDR3 is TGTGCCAGCAGCGGAGGAACTACAGGGACCTACGAGCAGTACTTC.

J is TRBJ2-7 and V is TRBV19, with unresolved D. The CDR3 is 14 amino acids. Trimming took 2 bases from V and 0 from J, leaving 8 bases between them. Germline V lookup: CDR1 LNHDA, CDR2 SQIVND (reference sequence). The CDR3 DNA is TGTGCCAGTAGTATAAAGCTTAACTCCTACGAGCAGTACTTC. Protein product: CASSIKLNSYEQYF.

The chain combines TRBV27 with TRBJ2-1; 10 bases line up with TRBD2. The junction had 7 bases not matched to a gene; V was cut back by 6 bases and J by 5 bases. Germline CDR1 is MNHEY and CDR2 is SMNVEV (reference sequence). The CDR3 consists of 15 residues. CDR3 region: CASRPLAGAHNEQFF. The DNA of the CDR3 is TGTGCCAGCAGACCGCTAGCGGGGGCCCACAATGAGCAGTTCTTC.

The chain recombines TRBV7-3 with TRBJ2-1; 13 bases are shared with TRBD2. Trimming removed 4 bases from V and 10 bases from J; junction bases left unmatched: 7. Germline V gene lookup returns CDR1 SGHTA and CDR2 FQGTGA. The length of the CDR3 is 15 residues. The CDR3: CASSSGLAGRGEQFF. CDR3 bases: TGTGCCAGCAGCTCGGGACTAGCGGGGAGAGGAGAGCAGTTCTTC.

The chain is built from TRBV7-2 and TRBJ2-5, with 11 bases lining up with TRBD2. Germline trimming cut 4 bases from V and 4 bases from J; bases unmatched to any gene: 14. There are 18 residues in the CDR3. Germline-derived CDR1 and CDR2 are SGHTA and FQGNSA. The CDR3 nucleotides are TGTGCCAGCAGCTATGGGACTAGCGGAACCGGAGGTTCAGAGACCCAGTACTTC. Protein product: CASSYGTSGTGGSETQYF. The whole variable domain, remainder taken from reference TRBV7-2 and TRBJ2-5, is GAGVSQSPSNKVTEKGKDVELRCDPISGHTALYWYRQSLGQGLEFLIYFQGNSAPDKSGLPSDRFSAERTGGSVSTLTIQRTQQEDSAVYLCASSYGTSGTGGSETQYFGPGTRLLVL.

The rearrangement uses TRBV30 and TRBJ2-5, with 9 bases lining up with TRBD2. The CDR3 sequence is 15 residues long. Per germline, CDR1 GTSNPN and CDR2 SVGIG (reference sequence). The V and J ends lost 0 bases and 4 bases, in that order; junction bases with no gene match: 6. CDR3 sequence: CAWSVGAGGVETQYF. CDR3 in DNA: TGTGCCTGGAGTGTAGGTGCGGGGGGGGTAGAGACCCAGTACTTC.

In DNA form, the CDR3 reads TGTGCCAGCAGCGTAGAGCCCGCTACCTCCTACGAGCAGTACTTC. Its protein product is CASSVEPATSYEQYF. This chain uses TRBV9 with TRBJ2-7; D uncertain. The V end lost 0 bases, the J end lost 0 bases, and 10 bases lay between the germline ends. Germline loops: CDR1 SGDLS, CDR2 YYNGEE. The length of the CDR3 is 15 residues.

V and J are TRBV6-1 and TRBJ2-3, with TRBD1 identical over 7 bases. Per germline, CDR1 MNHNS and CDR2 SASEGT. CDR3 length equals 14 residues. V lost 11 bases, J lost 3 bases, and 11 bases stayed unmatched. For the CDR3, the DNA is TGTGCCTGCGCACAGGGGAGTGGTACAGATACGCAGTATTTT. It codes for CACAQGSGTDTQYF.

The gene calls are TRBV15 and TRBJ2-1; 8 nucleotides align to TRBD1. This CDR3 contains 17 residues. Germline V gene lookup returns CDR1 LNHNV and CDR2 YYDKDF (reference sequence). V gave up 0 bases and J gave up 5 bases; unmatched junction bases: 9. In nucleotides, the CDR3 is TGTGCCACCAGCAGAGACCGACCAGGGGGCTTGGACAATGAGCAGTTCTTC. Amino acids: CATSRDRPGGLDNEQFF.